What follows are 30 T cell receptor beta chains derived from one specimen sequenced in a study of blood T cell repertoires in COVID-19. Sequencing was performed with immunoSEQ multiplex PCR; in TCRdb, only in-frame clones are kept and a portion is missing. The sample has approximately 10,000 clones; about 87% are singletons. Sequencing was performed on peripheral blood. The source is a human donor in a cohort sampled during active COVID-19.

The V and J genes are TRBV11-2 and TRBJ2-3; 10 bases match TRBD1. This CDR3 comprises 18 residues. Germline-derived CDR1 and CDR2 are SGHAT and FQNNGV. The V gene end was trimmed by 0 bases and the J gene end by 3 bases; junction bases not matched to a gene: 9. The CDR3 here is CASSLDVTTGQGTDTQYF. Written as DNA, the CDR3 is TGTGCCAGCAGCTTAGACGTTACTACGGGACAGGGGACAGATACGCAGTATTTT.

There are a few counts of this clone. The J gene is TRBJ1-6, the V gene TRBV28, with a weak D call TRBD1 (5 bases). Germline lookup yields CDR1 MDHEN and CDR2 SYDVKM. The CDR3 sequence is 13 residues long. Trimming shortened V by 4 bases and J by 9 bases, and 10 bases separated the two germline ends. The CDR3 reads CASSSQGFSPLHF. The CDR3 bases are TGTGCCAGCAGTTCTCAGGGTTTTTCACCCCTCCACTTT.

The CDR3 sequence: CSVLDSPNYGYTF. Here the CDR3 DNA reads TGCAGCGTTTTAGACAGCCCGAACTATGGCTACACCTTC. This chain links TRBV29-1 with TRBJ1-2, with a possible D match to TRBD1 (5 bases). V dropped 5 bases and J dropped 2 bases, with 12 bases sitting between them. Germline CDR1 and CDR2: SQVTM and ANQGSEA. CDR3 length equals 13 residues.

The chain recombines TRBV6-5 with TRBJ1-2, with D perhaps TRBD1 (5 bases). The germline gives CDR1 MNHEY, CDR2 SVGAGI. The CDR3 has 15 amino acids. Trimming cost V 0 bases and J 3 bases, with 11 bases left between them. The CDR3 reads CASSYSRQGYYGYTF. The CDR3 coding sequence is TGTGCCAGCAGTTACTCGAGGCAGGGTTACTATGGCTACACCTTC.

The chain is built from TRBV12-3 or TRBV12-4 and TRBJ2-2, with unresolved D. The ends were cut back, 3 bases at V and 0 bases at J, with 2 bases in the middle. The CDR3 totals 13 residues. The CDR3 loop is CASSFTNTGELFF. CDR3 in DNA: TGTGCCAGCAGTTTTACGAACACCGGGGAGCTGTTTTTT.

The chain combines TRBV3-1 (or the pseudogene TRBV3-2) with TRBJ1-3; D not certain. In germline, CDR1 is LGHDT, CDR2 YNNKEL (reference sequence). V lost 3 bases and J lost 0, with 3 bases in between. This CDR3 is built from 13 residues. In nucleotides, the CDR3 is TGTGCCAGCAGCCATCGCTCTGGAAACACCATATATTTT. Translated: CASSHRSGNTIYF.

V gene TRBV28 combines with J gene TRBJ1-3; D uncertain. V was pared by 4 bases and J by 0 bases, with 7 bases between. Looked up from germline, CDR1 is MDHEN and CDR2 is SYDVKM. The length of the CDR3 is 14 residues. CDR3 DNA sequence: TGTGCCAGCAGTTCGGTTGTCTCTGGAAACACCATATATTTT. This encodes CASSSVVSGNTIYF.

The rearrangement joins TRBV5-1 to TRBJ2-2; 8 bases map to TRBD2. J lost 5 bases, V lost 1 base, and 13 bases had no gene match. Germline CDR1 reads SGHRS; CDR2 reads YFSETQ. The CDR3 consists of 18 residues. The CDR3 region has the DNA TGCGCCAGCAGCTTGTCCGATAAAGTTGGCGGGGGGACCGGGGAGCTGTTTTTT. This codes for CASSLSDKVGGGTGELFF.

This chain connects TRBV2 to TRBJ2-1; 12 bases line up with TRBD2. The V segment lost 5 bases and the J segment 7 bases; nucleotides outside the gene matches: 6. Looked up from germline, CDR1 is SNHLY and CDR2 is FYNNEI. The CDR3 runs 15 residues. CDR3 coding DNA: TGTGCCAGCAGTCAACTAGCGGGAGGCGGTAATGAGCAGTTCTTC. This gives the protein CASSQLAGGGNEQFF.

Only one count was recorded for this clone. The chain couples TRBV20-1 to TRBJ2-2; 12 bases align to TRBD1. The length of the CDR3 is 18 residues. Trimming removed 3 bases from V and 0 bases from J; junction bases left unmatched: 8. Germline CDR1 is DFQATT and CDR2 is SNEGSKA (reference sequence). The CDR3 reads CSASDPGQGAANTGELFF. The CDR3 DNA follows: TGCAGTGCTAGTGACCCGGGACAGGGGGCCGCGAACACCGGGGAGCTGTTTTTT.

The CDR3 loop is CAGGDSFSGNTIYF. The CDR3 DNA sequence: TGTGCCGGTGGGGACAGTTTCTCTGGAAACACCATATATTTT. This chain connects TRBV6-5 to TRBJ1-3; the match to TRBD1 covers 7 bases. The trim removed 11 bases at V and 0 bases at J, leaving 7 bases unmatched. The CDR3 totals 14 residues. Germline CDR1 reads MNHEY; CDR2 reads SVGAGI.

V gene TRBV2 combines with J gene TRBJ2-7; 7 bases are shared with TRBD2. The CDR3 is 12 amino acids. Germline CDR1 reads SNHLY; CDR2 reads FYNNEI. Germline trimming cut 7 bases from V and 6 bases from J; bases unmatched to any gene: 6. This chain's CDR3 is CASTWEGGEQYF. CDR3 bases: TGTGCCAGCACCTGGGAGGGCGGCGAGCAGTACTTC.

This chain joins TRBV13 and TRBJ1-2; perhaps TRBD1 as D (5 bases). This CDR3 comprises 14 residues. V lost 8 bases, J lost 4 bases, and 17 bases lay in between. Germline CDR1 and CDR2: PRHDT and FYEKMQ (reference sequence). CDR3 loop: CASAIAGGIYGYTF. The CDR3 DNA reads TGTGCCAGCGCCATCGCCGGGGGAATCTATGGCTACACCTTC. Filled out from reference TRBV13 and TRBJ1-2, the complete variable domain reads AAGVIQSPRHLIKEKRETATLKCYPIPRHDTVYWYQQGPGQDPQFLISFYEKMQSDKGSIPDRFSAQQFSDYHSELNMSSLELGDSALYFCASAIAGGIYGYTFGSGTRLTVV.

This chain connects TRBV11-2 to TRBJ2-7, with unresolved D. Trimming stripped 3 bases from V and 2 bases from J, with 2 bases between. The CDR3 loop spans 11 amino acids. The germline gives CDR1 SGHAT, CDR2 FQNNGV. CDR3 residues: CASSFTYEQYF. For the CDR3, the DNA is TGTGCCAGCAGCTTTACCTACGAGCAGTACTTC. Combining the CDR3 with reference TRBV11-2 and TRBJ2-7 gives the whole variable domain EAGVAQSPRYKIIEKRQSVAFWCNPISGHATLYWYQQILGQGPKLLIQFQNNGVVDDSQLPKDRFSAERLKGVDSTLKIQPAKLEDSAVYLCASSFTYEQYFGPGTRLTVT.

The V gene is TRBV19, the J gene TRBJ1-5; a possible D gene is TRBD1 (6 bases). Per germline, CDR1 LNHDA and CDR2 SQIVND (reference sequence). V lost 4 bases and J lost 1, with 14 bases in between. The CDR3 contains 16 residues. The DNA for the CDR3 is TGTGCCAGTAGTACCCGGACAGCCATAAGCAATCAGCCCCAGCATTTT. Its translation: CASSTRTAISNQPQHF.

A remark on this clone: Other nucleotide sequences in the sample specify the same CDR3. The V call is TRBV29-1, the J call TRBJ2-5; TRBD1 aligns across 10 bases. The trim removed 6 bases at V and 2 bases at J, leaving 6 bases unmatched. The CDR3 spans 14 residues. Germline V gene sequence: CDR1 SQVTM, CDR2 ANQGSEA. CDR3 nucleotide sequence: TGCAGCGTCAAGGACAGGGGGAGACAAGAGACCCAGTACTTC. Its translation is CSVKDRGRQETQYF.

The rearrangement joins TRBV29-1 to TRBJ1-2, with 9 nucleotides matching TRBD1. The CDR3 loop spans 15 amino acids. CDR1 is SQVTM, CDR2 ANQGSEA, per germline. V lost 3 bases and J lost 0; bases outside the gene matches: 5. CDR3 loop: CSVEGGDRANYGYTF. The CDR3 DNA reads TGCAGCGTTGAGGGGGGGGACAGGGCTAACTATGGCTACACCTTC.

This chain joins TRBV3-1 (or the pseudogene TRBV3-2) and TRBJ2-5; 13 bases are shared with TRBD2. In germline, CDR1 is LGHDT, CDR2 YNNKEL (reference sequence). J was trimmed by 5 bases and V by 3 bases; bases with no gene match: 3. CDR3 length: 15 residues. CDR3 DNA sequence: TGTGCCAGCAGCCAGGGACTAGCGGGATTTGAGACCCAGTACTTC. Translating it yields CASSQGLAGFETQYF.

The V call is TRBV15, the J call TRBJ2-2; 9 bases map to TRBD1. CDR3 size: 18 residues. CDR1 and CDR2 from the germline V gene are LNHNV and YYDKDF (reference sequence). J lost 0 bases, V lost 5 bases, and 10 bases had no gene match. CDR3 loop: CATSAKGTGSTNTGELFF. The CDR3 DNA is TGTGCCACCAGCGCTAAAGGGACAGGGTCGACGAACACCGGGGAGCTGTTTTTT. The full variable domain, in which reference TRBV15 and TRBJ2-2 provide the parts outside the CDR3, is DAMVIQNPRYQVTQFGKPVTLSCSQTLNHNVMYWYQQKSSQAPKLLFHYYDKDFNNEADTPDNFQSRRPNTSFCFLDIRSPGLGDTAMYLCATSAKGTGSTNTGELFFGEGSRLTVL.

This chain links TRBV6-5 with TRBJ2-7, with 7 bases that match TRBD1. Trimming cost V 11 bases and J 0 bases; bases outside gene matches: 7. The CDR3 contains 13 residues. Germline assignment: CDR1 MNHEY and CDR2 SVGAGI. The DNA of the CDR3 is TGTGCCTGTAGGGGGCCGAGCTCCTACGAGCAGTACTTC. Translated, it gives CACRGPSSYEQYF.

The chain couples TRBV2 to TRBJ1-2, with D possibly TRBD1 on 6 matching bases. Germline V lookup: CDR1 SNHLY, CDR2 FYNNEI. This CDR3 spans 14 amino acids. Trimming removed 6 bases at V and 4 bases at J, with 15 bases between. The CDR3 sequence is CASRTPQGSYGYTF. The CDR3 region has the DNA TGTGCCAGCAGGACGCCACAGGGATCCTATGGCTACACCTTC.

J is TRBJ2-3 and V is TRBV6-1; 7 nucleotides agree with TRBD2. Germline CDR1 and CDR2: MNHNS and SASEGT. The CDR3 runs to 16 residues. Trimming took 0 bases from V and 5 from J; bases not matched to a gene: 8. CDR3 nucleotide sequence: TGTGCCAGCAGTGAAGCGGGCGGGAGAAGTGGAGATACGCAGTATTTT. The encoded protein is CASSEAGGRSGDTQYF.

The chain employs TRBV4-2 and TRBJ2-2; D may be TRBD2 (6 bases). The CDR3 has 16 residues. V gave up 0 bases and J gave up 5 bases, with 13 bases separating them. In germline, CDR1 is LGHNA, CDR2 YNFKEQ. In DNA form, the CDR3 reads TGTGCCAGCAGCCAAGAAGGCGGGGTATGGACCGGGGAGCTGTTTTTT. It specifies CASSQEGGVWTGELFF.

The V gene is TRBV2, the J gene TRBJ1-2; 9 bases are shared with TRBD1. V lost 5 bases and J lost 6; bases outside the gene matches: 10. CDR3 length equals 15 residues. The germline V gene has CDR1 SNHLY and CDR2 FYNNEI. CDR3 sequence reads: CASSSPGTGRDGYTF. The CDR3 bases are TGTGCCAGCAGTTCCCCCGGGACAGGGCGGGATGGCTACACCTTC. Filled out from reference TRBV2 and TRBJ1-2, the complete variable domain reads EPEVTQTPSHQVTQMGQEVILRCVPISNHLYFYWYRQILGQKVEFLVSFYNNEISEKSEIFDDQFSVERPDGSNFTLKIRSTKLEDSAMYFCASSSPGTGRDGYTFGSGTRLTVV.

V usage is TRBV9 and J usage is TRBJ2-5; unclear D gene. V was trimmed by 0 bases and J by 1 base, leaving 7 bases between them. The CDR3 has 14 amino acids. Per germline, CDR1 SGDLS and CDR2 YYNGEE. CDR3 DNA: TGTGCCAGCAGCGTAGGGGCAGGCCAAGAGACCCAGTACTTC. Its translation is CASSVGAGQETQYF.

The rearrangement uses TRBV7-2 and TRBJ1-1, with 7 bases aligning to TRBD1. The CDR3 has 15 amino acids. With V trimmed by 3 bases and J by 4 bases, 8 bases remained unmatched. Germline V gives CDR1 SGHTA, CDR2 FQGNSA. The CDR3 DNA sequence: TGTGCCAGCAGCTTCGCCGGGACAGCAGTCACTGAAGCTTTCTTT. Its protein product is CASSFAGTAVTEAFF.

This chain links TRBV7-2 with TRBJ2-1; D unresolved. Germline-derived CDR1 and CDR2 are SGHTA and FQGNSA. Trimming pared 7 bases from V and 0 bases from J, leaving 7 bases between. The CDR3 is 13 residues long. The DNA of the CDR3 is TGTGCCAGCACCGGTAGCTCCTACAATGAGCAGTTCTTC. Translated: CASTGSSYNEQFF.

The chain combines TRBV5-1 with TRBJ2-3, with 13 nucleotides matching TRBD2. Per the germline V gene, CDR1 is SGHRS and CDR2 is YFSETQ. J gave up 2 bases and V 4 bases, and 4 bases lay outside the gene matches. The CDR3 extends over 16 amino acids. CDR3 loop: CASSQGLAGTTDTQYF. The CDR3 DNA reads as TGCGCCAGCAGCCAGGGACTAGCGGGAACCACAGATACGCAGTATTTT.

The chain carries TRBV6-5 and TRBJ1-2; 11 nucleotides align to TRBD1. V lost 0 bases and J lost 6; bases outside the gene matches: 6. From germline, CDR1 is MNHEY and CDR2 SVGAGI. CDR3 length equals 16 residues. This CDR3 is CASSYSSGTGGDGYTF. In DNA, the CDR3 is TGTGCCAGCAGTTACTCGTCCGGGACAGGGGGGGATGGCTACACCTTC.

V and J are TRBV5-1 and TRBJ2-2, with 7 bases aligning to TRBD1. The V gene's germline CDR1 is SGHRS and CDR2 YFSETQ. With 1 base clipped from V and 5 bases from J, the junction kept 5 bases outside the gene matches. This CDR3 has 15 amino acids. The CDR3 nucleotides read TGCGCCAGCAGCTTGAGGGGACAGTCAACCGGGGAGCTGTTTTTT. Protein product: CASSLRGQSTGELFF.